This T cell receptor beta chain was sequenced in a study of blood T cell repertoires in COVID-19. Study at large: PBMCs, B-cell-depleted T cells, or T cells provided the cDNA or gDNA that made up the material.

The CDR3 is 16 residues long. Germline assignment: CDR1 SGHTA and CDR2 FQGNSA. V was pared by 4 bases and J by 4 bases, with 7 bases of the junction left unmatched. In the original analysis: Amplification of reference gene primers was used by the study to estimate nucleated cell counts. Some clones are missing from TCRdb's copy, which holds only in-frame ones; the method was immunoSEQ multiplex PCR. V, J and clone size reflect that table, while D and trimming were determined from the DNA. Counted here are around 100,000 clones, about 85% occurring once; the ten biggest clones make up about an eighth.

The sequence was collected from a human donor in a cohort sampled during active COVID-19. This rearrangement joins TRBV7-2 to TRBJ2-7; 13 nucleotides align to TRBD2. The source material was peripheral blood. The CDR3 DNA sequence: TGTGCCAGCAGCTCGGGGACTAGCGGGGCATTTTACGAGCAGTACTTC. Its protein product is CASSSGTSGAFYEQYF.